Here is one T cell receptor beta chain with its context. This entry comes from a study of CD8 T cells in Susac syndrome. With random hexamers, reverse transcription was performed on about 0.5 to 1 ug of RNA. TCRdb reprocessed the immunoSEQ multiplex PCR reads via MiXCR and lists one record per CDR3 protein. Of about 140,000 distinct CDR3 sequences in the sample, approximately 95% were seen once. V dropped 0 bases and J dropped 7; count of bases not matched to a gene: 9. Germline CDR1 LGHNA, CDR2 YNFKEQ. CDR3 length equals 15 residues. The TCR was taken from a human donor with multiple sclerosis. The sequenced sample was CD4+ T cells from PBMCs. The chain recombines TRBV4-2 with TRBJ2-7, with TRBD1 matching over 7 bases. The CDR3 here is CASSQDQGTRGEQYF. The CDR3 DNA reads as TGTGCCAGCAGCCAAGATCAGGGGACCAGGGGGGAGCAGTACTTC.